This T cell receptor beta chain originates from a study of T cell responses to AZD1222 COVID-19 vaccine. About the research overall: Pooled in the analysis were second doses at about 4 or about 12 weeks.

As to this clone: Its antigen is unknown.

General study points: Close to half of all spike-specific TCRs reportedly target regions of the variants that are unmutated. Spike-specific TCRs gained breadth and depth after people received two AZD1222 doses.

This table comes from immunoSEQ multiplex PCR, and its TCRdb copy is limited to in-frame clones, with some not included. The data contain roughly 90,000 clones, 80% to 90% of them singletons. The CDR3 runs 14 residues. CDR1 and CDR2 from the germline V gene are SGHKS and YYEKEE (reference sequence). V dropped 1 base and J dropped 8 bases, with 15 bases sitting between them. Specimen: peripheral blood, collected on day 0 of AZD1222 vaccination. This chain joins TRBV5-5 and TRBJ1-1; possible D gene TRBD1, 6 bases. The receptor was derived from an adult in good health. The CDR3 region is CASSLKGVTAEAFF. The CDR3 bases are TGTGCCAGCAGCTTGAAGGGGGTGACAGCCGAAGCTTTCTTT.